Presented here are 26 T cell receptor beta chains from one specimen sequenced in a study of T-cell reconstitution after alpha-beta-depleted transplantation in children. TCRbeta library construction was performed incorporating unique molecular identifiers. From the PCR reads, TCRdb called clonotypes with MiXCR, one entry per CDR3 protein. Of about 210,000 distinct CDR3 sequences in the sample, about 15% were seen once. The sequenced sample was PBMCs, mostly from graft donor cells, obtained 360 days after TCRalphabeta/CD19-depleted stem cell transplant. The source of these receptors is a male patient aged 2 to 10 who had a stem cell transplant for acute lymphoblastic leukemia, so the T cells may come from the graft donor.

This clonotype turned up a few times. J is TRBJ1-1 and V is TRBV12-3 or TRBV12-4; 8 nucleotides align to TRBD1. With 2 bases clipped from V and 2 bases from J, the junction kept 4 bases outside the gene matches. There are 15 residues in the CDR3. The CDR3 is CASSLLGQGNTEAFF. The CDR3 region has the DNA TGTGCCAGCAGTTTATTAGGACAGGGTAACACTGAAGCTTTCTTT.

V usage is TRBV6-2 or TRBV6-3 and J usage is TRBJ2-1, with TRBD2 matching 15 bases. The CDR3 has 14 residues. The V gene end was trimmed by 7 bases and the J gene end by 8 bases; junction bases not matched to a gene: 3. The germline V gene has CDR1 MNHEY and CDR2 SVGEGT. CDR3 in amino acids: CASTGLAGGYEQFF. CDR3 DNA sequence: TGTGCCAGCACCGGACTAGCGGGAGGGTATGAGCAGTTCTTC.

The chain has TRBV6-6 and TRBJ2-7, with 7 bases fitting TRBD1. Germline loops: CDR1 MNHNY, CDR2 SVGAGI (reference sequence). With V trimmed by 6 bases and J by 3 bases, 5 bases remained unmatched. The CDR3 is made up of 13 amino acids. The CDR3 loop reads CASSRQGIYEQYF. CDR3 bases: TGTGCCAGCAGCCGACAGGGAATCTACGAGCAGTACTTC.

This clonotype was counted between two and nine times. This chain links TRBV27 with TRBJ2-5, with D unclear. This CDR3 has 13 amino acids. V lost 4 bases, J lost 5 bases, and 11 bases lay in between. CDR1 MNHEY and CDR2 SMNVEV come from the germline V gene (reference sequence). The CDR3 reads CASSSSVRETQYF. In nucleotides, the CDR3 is TGTGCCAGCAGTTCCTCGGTGCGGGAGACCCAGTACTTC.

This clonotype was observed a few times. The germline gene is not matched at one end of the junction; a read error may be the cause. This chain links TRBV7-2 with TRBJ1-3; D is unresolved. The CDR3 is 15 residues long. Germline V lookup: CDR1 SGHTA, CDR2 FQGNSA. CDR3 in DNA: TGTGTCAGCAGGTTATTGTTGGGAACTGGAAACACCATATATTTT. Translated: CVSRLLLGTGNTIYF.

CDR3: CASSDPGQGSGEQFF. The CDR3, as DNA: TGTGCCAGCAGTGATCCGGGACAGGGGTCGGGCGAGCAGTTCTTC. This chain uses TRBV25-1 with TRBJ2-1; 10 bases are shared with TRBD1. In germline, CDR1 is MGHDK, CDR2 SYGVNS. This CDR3 comprises 15 residues. The V segment lost 3 bases and the J segment 10 bases; nucleotides outside the gene matches: 9.

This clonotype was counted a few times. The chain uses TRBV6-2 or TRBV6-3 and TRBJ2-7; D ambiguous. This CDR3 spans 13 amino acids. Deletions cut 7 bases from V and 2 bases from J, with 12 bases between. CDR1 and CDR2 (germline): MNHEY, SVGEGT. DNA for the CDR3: TGTGCCAGCACGGACCAAAGCGCCTACGAGCAGTACTTC. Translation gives CASTDQSAYEQYF.

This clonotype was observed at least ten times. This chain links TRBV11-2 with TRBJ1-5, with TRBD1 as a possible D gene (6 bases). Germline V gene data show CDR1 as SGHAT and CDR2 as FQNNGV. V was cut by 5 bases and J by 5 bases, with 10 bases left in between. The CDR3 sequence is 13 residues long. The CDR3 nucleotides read TGTGCCAGCAGCAGACAGGCGGATCAGCCCCAGCATTTT. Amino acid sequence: CASSRQADQPQHF.

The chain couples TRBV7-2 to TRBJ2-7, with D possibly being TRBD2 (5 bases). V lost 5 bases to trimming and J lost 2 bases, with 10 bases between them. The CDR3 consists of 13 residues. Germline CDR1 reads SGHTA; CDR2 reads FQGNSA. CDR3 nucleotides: TGTGCCAGCAGCGCCAACGGGGCCTACGAGCAGTACTTC. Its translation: CASSANGAYEQYF. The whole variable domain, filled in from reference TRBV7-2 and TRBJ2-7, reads GAGVSQSPSNKVTEKGKDVELRCDPISGHTALYWYRQSLGQGLEFLIYFQGNSAPDKSGLPSDRFSAERTGGSVSTLTIQRTQQEDSAVYLCASSANGAYEQYFGPGTRLTVT.

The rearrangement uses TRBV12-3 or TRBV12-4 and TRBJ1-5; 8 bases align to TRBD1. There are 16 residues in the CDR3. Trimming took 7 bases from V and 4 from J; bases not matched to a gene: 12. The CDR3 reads CASTSGDRGKNQPQHF. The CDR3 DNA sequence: TGTGCCAGCACCTCCGGCGACAGGGGAAAGAATCAGCCCCAGCATTTT.

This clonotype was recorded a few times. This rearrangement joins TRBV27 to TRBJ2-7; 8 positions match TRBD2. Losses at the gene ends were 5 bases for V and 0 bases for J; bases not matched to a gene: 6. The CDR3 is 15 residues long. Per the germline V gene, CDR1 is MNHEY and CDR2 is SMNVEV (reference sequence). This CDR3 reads CASSPLRGDSYEQYF. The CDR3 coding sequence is TGTGCCAGCAGTCCTCTGCGGGGGGACTCCTACGAGCAGTACTTC.

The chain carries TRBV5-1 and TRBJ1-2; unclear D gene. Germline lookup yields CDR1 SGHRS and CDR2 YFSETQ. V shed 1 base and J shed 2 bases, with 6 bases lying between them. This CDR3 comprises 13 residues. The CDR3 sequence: CASSLSRNYGYTF. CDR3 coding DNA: TGCGCCAGCAGCTTGAGTCGGAACTATGGCTACACCTTC.

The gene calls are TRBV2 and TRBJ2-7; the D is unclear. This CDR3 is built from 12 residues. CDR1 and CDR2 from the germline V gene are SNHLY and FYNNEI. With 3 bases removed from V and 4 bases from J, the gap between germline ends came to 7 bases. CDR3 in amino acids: CASSDSPYEQYF. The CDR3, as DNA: TGTGCCAGCAGTGACAGCCCTTACGAGCAGTACTTC.

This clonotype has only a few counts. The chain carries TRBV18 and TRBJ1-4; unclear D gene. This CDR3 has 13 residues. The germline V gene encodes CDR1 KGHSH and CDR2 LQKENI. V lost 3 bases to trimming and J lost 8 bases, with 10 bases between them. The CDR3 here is CASSPPEGEKLFF. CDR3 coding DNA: TGTGCCAGCTCACCCCCAGAAGGAGAAAAACTGTTTTTT.

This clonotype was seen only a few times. The CDR3: CAIREGQDYEQYF. CDR3 coding DNA: TGTGCCATCAGAGAGGGACAGGACTACGAGCAGTACTTC. The chain links TRBV10-3 to TRBJ2-7; 8 bases line up with TRBD1. This CDR3 is 13 amino acids long. The V gene end was trimmed by 6 bases and the J gene end by 3 bases; junction bases not matched to a gene: 4. In germline, CDR1 is ENHRY, CDR2 SYGVKD.

CDR3 region: CASSPSGGAREQYF. The CDR3 nucleotides are TGTGCCAGCAGCCCTAGCGGGGGGGCGAGAGAGCAGTACTTC. This chain joins TRBV4-2 and TRBJ2-7; 12 positions match TRBD2. Germline CDR1 and CDR2: LGHNA and YNFKEQ. The CDR3 contains 14 residues. After removal of 4 bases from V and 7 bases from J, the junction contained 5 bases not matched to a gene.

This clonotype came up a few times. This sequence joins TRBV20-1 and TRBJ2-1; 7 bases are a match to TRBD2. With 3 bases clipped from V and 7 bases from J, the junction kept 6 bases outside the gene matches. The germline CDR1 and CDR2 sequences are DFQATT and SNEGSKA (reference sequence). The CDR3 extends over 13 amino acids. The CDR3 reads CSARPGGWNEQFF. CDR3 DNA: TGCAGTGCTAGGCCGGGGGGATGGAATGAGCAGTTCTTC.

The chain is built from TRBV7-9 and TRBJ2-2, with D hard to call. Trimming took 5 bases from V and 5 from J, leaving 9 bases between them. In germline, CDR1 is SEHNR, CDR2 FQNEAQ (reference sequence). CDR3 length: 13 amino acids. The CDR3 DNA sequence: TGTGCCAGCAGCGAAAGGGTTACCGGGGAGCTGTTTTTT. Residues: CASSERVTGELFF.

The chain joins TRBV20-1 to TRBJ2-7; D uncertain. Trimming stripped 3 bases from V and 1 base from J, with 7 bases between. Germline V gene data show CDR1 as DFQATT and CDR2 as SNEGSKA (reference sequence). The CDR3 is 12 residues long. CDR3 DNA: TGCAGTGCTAGCGTTGTATCCTACGAGCAGTACTTC. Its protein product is CSASVVSYEQYF.

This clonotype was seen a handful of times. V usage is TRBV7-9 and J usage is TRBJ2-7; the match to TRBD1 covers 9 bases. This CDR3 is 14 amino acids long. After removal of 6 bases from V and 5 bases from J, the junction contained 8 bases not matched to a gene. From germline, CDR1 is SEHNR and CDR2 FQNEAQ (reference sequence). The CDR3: CASSDSGQGNEQYF. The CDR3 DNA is TGTGCCAGCAGTGATTCGGGACAGGGAAACGAGCAGTACTTC.

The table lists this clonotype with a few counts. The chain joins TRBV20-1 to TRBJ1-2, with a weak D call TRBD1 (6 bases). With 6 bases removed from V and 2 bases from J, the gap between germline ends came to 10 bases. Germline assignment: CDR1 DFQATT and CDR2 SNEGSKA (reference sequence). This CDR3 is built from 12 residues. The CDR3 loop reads CSAPTGNYGYTF. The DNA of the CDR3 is TGCAGTGCCCCGACAGGAAACTATGGCTACACCTTC.

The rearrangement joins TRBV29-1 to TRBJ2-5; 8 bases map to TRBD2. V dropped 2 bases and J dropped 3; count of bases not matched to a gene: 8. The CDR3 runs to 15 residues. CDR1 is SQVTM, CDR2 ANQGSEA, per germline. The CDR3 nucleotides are TGCAGCGTTGAATTACCGGGGGGGTTGGAAGAGACCCAGTACTTC. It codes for CSVELPGGLEETQYF.

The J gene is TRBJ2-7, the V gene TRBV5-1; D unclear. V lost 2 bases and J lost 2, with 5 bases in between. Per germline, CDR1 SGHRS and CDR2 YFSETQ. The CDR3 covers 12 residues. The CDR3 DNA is TGCGCCAGCAGCTTCTCCACCTACGAGCAGTACTTC. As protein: CASSFSTYEQYF.

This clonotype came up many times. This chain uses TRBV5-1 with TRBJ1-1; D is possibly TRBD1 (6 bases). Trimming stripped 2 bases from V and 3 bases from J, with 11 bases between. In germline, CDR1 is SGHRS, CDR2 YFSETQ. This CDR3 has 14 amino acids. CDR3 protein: CASSLQGQDTEAFF. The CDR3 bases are TGCGCCAGCAGCTTACAGGGTCAGGACACTGAAGCTTTCTTT.

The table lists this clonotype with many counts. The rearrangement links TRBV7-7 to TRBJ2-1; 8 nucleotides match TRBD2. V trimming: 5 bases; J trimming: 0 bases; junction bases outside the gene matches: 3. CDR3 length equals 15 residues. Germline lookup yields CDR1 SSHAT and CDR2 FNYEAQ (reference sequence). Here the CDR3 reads CASSTGTSSYNEQFF. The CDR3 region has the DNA TGTGCCAGCAGCACCGGGACTAGCTCCTACAATGAGCAGTTCTTC.

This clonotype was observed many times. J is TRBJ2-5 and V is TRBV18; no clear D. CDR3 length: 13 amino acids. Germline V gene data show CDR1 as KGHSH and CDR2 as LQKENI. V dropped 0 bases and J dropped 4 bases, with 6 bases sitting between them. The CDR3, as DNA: TGTGCCAGCTCACCACCTTTAACAGAGACCCAGTACTTC. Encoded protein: CASSPPLTETQYF.